This TCR beta chain was identified in a study of Tregs in tolerant kidney transplant recipients. Study background: Mixed chimerism was transient after nonmyeloablative marrow transplants from related graft donors.

V gave up 6 bases and J gave up 4 bases, with 15 bases separating them. The CDR3 spans 14 residues. Germline CDR1 MNHNS, CDR2 SASEGT. Points on this clone: Its matching antigen is unknown.

The assay was immunoSEQ multiplex PCR, and TCRdb's table has in-frame clones only and misses some. The sample yields more than 75,000 clones, roughly 93% seen once. Thawed PBMCs were FACS-sorted into unstimulated CD4+CD25+CD127- regulatory T cells, CD4+CD25- non-regulatory cells, CD4 and CD8 cells. Findings and limits, study-wide: This study did not directly address biological reproducibility.

Source: CD4+ T cells from blood, taken before the transplant. This TCR derives from a human donor who received a combined kidney and bone marrow transplant. This sequence joins TRBV6-1 and TRBJ1-1; D is possibly TRBD1 (5 bases). For the CDR3, the DNA is TGTGCCAGCAGCCCAAGGGTCGGGGGCACTGAAGCTTTCTTT. Its translation is CASSPRVGGTEAFF.